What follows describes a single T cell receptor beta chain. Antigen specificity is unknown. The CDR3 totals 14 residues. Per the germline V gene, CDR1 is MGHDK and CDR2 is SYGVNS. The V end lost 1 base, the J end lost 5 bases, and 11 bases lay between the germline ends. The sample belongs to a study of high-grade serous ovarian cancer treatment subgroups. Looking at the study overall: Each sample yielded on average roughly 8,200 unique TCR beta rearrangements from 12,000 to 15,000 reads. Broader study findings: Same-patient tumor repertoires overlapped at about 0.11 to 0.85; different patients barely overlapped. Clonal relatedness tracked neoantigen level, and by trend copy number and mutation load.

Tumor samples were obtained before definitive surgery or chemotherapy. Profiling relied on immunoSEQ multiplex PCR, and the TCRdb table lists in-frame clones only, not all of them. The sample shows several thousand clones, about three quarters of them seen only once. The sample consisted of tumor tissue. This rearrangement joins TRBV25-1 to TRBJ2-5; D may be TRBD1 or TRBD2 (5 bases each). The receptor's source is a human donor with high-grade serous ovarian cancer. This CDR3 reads CASSEWGREETQYF. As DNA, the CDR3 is TGTGCCAGCAGTGAATGGGGCAGGGAGGAGACCCAGTACTTC.